Below are 6 T cell receptor beta chains sequenced from a single sample in a study of CD8+CD57+ T cells in acquired aplastic anemia. The authors sequenced patients whose flow cytometry had shown CD8+CD57+ cell expansion. TCR beta VDJ and CDR3 profiles were obtained from a genomic DNA template. TCRdb itself ran the reads through MiXCR, one entry per CDR3 protein. The sample includes 150,000 or so distinct CDR3 sequences, roughly 43% of them seen just once. The source material was sorted CD4+, CD8+, or CD8+CD57+ T cells (not recorded which) from PBMCs. Every receptor here comes from a human donor with aplastic anemia.

This clonotype was counted many times. This chain connects TRBV9 to TRBJ2-5; TRBD1 agrees at 7 bases. The CDR3 sequence is 14 residues long. Per the germline V gene, CDR1 is SGDLS and CDR2 is YYNGEE. J was trimmed by 4 bases and V by 0 bases; bases with no gene match: 3. The CDR3 bases are TGTGCCAGCAGCGTAGCACAGGGGATAGAGACCCAGTACTTC. It specifies CASSVAQGIETQYF.

The chain recombines TRBV24-1 with TRBJ2-3, with TRBD2 matching over 8 bases. The trim removed 7 bases at V and 2 bases at J, leaving 10 bases unmatched. This CDR3 spans 16 amino acids. Germline-derived CDR1 and CDR2 are KGHDR and SFDVKD. The CDR3 here is CATSSPSGGNTDTQYF. In DNA form, the CDR3 reads TGTGCCACCAGCAGCCCCAGCGGGGGAAACACAGATACGCAGTATTTT.

V and J are TRBV19 and TRBJ1-6, with 8 bases matching TRBD1. CDR3 length: 14 residues. Germline values: CDR1 LNHDA, CDR2 SQIVND (reference sequence). Germline trimming cut 6 bases from V and 9 bases from J; bases unmatched to any gene: 7. The DNA of the CDR3 is TGTGCCAGTAGCTCCGGACAGGGAGGTTCACCCCTCCACTTT. Translating gives CASSSGQGGSPLHF.

The sample holds a few counts of this clonotype. This chain links TRBV5-1 with TRBJ1-6; 9 nucleotides align to TRBD1. CDR1 is SGHRS, CDR2 YFSETQ, per germline. J gave up 8 bases and V 4 bases, and 10 bases lay outside the gene matches. The CDR3 spans 16 residues. The DNA of the CDR3 is TGCGCCAGCAGCCAAAGGACAGGGGAACCTTATTCACCCCTCCACTTT. Translating it yields CASSQRTGEPYSPLHF.

This clonotype was seen repeatedly, ten times or more. The J gene is TRBJ2-1, the V gene TRBV4-2, with TRBD2 matching over 10 bases. Germline-derived CDR1 and CDR2 are LGHNA and YNFKEQ. There are 18 residues in the CDR3. V gave up 1 base and J gave up 12 bases; unmatched junction bases: 18. This chain's CDR3 is CASSQGVSSGGRSPGQFF. CDR3 nucleotide sequence: TGTGCCAGCAGCCAAGGGGTTTCTAGCGGGGGCCGATCACCGGGGCAGTTCTTC.

This clonotype has a count of ten or more. The chain is built from TRBV6-1 and TRBJ2-1, with TRBD2 matching 12 bases. In germline, CDR1 is MNHNS, CDR2 SASEGT. V trimming: 6 bases; J trimming: 7 bases; junction bases outside the gene matches: 7. CDR3 length equals 15 residues. The CDR3 loop is CASSQGLAGNNEQFF. The CDR3 DNA reads TGTGCCAGCAGCCAAGGACTAGCGGGGAATAATGAGCAGTTCTTC.